These T cell receptor beta chains were read from a single sample in a study of brain metastases from non-small cell lung cancer. Assay used: immunoSEQ multiplex PCR; TCRdb lists only in-frame clones, some missing. The sample lists approximately 3,500 clones; 80% to 90% were seen once. The sample consisted of primary lung tumor tissue. These receptors came from a donor at least 40 years old with non-small cell lung cancer. CDR3s include the opening cysteine and the closing phenylalanine or tryptophan. A D gene is named only where the DNA matches it firmly. Part of the rows lack a size; the others show once, few, many or a class for expanded clones.

TRBJ1-5 TRBV2 . . TGTGCCAGCAGCGGGGTGGAGGACAATCAGCCCCAACATTTT CASSGVEDNQPQHF
TRBJ2-2 TRBV6-5 once . TGTGCCAGCAGTTACAAGAACAGGGGAGGCACCGGGGAGCTGTTTTTT CASSYKNRGGTGELFF
TRBJ1-1 TRBV20-1 . . TGCAGTGCCCCGGGATGGACTGAAGCTTTCTTT CSAPGWTEAFF
TRBJ2-2 TRBV15 . TRBD2 TGTGCCACCAGCAGTCTAGCGGGGGGGACCGGGGAGCTGTTTTTT CATSSLAGGTGELFF
TRBJ1-6 TRBV9 once . TGTGCCAGCAGCGCGGACAGCCTCAATTCACCCCTCCACTTT CASSADSLNSPLHF
TRBJ2-2 TRBV7-2 . . TGTGCCAGCAGCTCGAGGGACGGAACTCGGGGGACCGGGGAGCTGTTTTTT CASSSRDGTRGTGELFF
TRBJ2-3 TRBV11-3 . . TGTGCCAGCAGCTTTGGATACTCCGGCACAGATACGCAGTATTTT CASSFGYSGTDTQYF
TRBJ1-2 TRBV19 . TRBD1 TGTGCCAGTAGTATAGAAGTTCGGACAGGGCGCGGCTACACCTTC CASSIEVRTGRGYTF
TRBJ2-3 TRBV5-1 . . TGCGCCAGCAGGGGGCTAGGGGGGCCAGATACGCAGTATTTT CASRGLGGPDTQYF
TRBJ1-1 TRBV10-3 . . TGTGCCATCAGTGTGGAAGGGAAAGCTGAAGCTTTCTTT CAISVEGKAEAFF
TRBJ2-3 TRBV7-3 . TRBD2 TGTGCCAGCAGCTCAGCGGGGGAGGGGGCAGATACGCAGTATTTT CASSSAGEGADTQYF
TRBJ1-3 TRBV9 . . TGTGCCAGCAGCGTAGGGGATGGAAACACCATATATTTT CASSVGDGNTIYF
TRBJ1-5 TRBV7-9 large . TGTGCCAGCACGGGGGGGAGTCAGCCCCAGCATTTT CASTGGSQPQHF
TRBJ2-4 TRBV7-2 . TRBD2 TGTGCCAGCAGCCACCGTGGGAGGGTAGCCAAAAACATTCAGTACTTC CASSHRGRVAKNIQYF
TRBJ1-1 TRBV12-3/TRBV12-4 . . TGTGCCAGCAGGAAGTCCGGGGGTACTGAAGCTTTCTTT CASRKSGGTEAFF
TRBJ2-7 TRBV27 . . TGTGCCAGCCGGGGAAACTCCTACGAGCAGTACTTC CASRGNSYEQYF
TRBJ2-7 TRBV18 . . TGTGCCAGCTCACCAGGGGGGCTCGGCCCCTACGAGCAGTACTTC CASSPGGLGPYEQYF
TRBJ2-2 TRBV2 . . TGTGCCAGCCTCCAGAGCGGGGAGCTGTTTTTT CASLQSGELFF
TRBJ1-2 TRBV7-9 . . TGTGCCAGCAGCTTAGAATCGGGACGGGGCGTCGGGTACACCTTC CASSLESGRGVGYTF
TRBJ2-3 TRBV2 . . TGTGCCAGCAGCCTTTCGAGAATCGCAGATACGCAGTATTTT CASSLSRIADTQYF